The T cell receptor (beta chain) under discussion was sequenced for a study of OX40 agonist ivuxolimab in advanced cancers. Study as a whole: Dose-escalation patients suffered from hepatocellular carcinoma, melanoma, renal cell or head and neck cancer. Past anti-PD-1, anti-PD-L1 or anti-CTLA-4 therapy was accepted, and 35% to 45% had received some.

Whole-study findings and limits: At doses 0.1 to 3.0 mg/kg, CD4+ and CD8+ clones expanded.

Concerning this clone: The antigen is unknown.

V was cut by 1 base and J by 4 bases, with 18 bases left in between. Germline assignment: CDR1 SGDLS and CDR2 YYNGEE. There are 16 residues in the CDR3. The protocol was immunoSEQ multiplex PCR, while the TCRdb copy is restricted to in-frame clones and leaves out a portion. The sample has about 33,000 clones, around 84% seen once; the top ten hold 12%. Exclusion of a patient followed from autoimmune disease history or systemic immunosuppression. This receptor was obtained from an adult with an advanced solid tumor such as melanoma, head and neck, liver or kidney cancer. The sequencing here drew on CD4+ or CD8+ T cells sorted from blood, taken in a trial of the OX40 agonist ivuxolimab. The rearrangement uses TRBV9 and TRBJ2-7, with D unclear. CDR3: CASSVRAQSTVYEQYF. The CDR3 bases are TGTGCCAGCAGCGTAAGGGCCCAGAGTACTGTTTACGAGCAGTACTTC.